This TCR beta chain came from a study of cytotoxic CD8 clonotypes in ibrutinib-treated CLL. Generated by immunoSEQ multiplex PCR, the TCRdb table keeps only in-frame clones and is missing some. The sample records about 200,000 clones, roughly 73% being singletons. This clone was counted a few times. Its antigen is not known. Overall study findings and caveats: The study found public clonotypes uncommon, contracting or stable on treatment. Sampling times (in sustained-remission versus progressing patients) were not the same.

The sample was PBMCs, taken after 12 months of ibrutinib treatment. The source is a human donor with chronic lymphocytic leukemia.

This CDR3 reads CAWSLRSGVQQFF. The DNA of the CDR3 is TGTGCCTGGAGTCTCAGGTCTGGGGTCCAGCAGTTCTTC. The V and J genes are TRBV30 and TRBJ2-1; D call uncertain. V lost 2 bases to trimming and J lost 11 bases, with 16 bases between them. This CDR3 comprises 13 residues. Per the germline V gene, CDR1 is GTSNPN and CDR2 is SVGIG (reference sequence).